This T cell receptor beta chain emerged from a study of T cell responses to AZD1222 COVID-19 vaccine. Study findings and constraints: There were mostly white British donors and more females than males, and clonal diversity was possibly underestimated. Just five to seven AZD1222 recipients tested seropositive at baseline. Spike-specific TCR depth and breadth grew after two AZD1222 doses. Reportedly, close to half of spike-specific TCRs are directed against unmutated variant regions.

About this clone: Its antigen is not known.

The CDR3 length is 14 residues. The V gene lost 3 bases and the J gene lost 0 bases, with 8 bases spanning the gap. Germline assignment: CDR1 MDHEN and CDR2 SYDVKM. Generated by immunoSEQ multiplex PCR, the TCRdb table keeps only in-frame clones and is missing some. The data show 200,000 to 250,000 clones, with 94% seen just once and over 1.5% held by the top ten. This clonotype originated in an adult who received the MenACWY meningococcal vaccine as a control. This sequence joins TRBV28 and TRBJ1-1; D unresolved. This sample comprised peripheral blood, obtained 28 days after the second dose of the MenACWY control vaccine. The CDR3 spells CASSFSRMNTEAFF. CDR3 bases: TGTGCCAGCAGTTTCTCCCGGATGAACACTGAAGCTTTCTTT.